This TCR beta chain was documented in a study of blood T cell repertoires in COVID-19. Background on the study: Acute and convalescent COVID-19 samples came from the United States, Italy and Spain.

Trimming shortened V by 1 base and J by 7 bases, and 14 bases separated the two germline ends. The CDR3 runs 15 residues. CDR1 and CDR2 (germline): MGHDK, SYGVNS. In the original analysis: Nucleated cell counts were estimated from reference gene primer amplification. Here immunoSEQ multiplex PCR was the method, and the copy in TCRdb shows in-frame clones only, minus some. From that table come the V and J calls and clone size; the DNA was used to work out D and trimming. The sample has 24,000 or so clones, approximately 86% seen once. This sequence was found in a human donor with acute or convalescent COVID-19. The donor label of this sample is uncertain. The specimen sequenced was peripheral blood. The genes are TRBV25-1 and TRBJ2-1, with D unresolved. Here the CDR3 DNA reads TGTGCCAGCAGTGAATCGACCGTTCTCGGGAATGAGCAGTTCTTC. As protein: CASSESTVLGNEQFF.